Below, one TCR beta chain is given with its context. The data stem from a study of blood T cells in healthy people across ages. For the second PCR, which ran for about 7 to 11 cycles, a sample-barcoded 5' primer and a J-beta primer mix were used. TCRdb processed the 5' RACE reads anew with MiXCR; each CDR3 protein has one entry. Of about a million distinct CDR3 sequences in the sample, roughly two fifths were seen once. The receptor's source is a man younger than 35 in good health. Material: blood.

The CDR3 sequence: CAIYEQGNTEAFF. The CDR3 bases are TGTGCCATATACGAACAGGGGAACACTGAAGCTTTCTTT. This chain connects TRBV10-3 to TRBJ1-1; tentative D call: TRBD1 (6 bases). The CDR3 is 13 residues long. Trimming removed 9 bases at V and 1 base at J, with 12 bases between. Germline V lookup: CDR1 ENHRY, CDR2 SYGVKD.